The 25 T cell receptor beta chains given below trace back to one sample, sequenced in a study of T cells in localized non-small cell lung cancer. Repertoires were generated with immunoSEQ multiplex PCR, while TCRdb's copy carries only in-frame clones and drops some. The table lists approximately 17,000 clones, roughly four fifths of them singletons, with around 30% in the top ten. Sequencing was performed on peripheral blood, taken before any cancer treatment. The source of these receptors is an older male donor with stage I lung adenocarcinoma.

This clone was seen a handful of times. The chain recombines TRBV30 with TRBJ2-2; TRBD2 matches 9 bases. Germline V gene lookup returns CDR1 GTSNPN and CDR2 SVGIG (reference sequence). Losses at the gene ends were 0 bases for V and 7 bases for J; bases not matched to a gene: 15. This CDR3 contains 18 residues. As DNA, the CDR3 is TGTGCCTGGAGTGTATGGAGTAACGGCGGGGGGGCGGTCGGGGAGCTGTTTTTT. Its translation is CAWSVWSNGGGAVGELFF.

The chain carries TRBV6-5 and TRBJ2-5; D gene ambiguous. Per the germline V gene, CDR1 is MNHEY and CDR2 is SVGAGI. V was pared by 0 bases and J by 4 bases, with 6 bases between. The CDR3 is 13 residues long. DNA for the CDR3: TGTGCCAGCAGTTACTCACGAGTAGAGACCCAGTACTTC. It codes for CASSYSRVETQYF.

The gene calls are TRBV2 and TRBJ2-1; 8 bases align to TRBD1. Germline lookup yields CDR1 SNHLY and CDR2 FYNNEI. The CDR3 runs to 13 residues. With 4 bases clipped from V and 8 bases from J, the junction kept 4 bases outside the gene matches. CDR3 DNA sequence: TGTGCCAGCAGTGGACAGGGGCTGGATGAGCAGTTCTTC. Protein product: CASSGQGLDEQFF. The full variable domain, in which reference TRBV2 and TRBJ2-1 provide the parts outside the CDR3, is EPEVTQTPSHQVTQMGQEVILRCVPISNHLYFYWYRQILGQKVEFLVSFYNNEISEKSEIFDDQFSVERPDGSNFTLKIRSTKLEDSAMYFCASSGQGLDEQFFGPGTRLTVL.

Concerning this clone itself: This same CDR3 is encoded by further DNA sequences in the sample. The chain's CDR3 is CASSQVGTSGSEQFF. The CDR3 DNA follows: TGTGCCAGCAGCCAGGTCGGGACTAGCGGGAGTGAGCAGTTCTTC. The chain has TRBV28 and TRBJ2-1; 14 nucleotides agree with TRBD2. The CDR3 sequence is 15 residues long. Losses at the gene ends were 6 bases for V and 9 bases for J; bases not matched to a gene: 7. The germline V gene encodes CDR1 MDHEN and CDR2 SYDVKM.

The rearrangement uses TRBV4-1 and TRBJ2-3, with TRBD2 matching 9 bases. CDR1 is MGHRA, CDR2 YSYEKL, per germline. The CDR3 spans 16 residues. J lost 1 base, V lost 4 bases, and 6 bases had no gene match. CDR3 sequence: CASSLPRTSGTDTQYF. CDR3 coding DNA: TGCGCCAGCAGCCTTCCCCGGACTAGCGGCACAGATACGCAGTATTTT.

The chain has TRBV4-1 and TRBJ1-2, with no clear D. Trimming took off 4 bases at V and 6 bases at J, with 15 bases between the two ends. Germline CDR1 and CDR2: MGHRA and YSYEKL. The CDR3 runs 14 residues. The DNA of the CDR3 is TGCGCCAGCAGCCCAACCGAAGGCTTGGATGGCTACACCTTC. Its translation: CASSPTEGLDGYTF.

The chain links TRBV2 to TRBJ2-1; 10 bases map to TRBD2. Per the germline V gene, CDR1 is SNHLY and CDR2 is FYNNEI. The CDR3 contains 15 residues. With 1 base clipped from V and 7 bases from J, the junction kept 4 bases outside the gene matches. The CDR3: CASSEESSGGNEQFF. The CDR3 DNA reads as TGTGCCAGCAGTGAAGAGTCTAGCGGGGGTAATGAGCAGTTCTTC.

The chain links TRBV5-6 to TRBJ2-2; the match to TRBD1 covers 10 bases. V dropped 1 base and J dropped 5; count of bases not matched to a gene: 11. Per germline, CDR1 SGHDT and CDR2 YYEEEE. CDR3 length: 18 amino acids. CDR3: CASSLLGATGGNTGELFF. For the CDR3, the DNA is TGTGCCAGCAGCTTGCTTGGGGCGACAGGGGGCAATACCGGGGAGCTGTTTTTT.

DNA of the CDR3: TGTGCCAGCAGTTTAAGGGGGAACACTGAAGCTTTCTTT. This sequence encodes CASSLRGNTEAFF. This chain joins TRBV27 and TRBJ1-1; possibly TRBD1 for D (5 bases). V lost 2 bases to trimming and J lost 1 base, with 5 bases between them. The germline V gene encodes CDR1 MNHEY and CDR2 SMNVEV (reference sequence). The CDR3 is 13 amino acids.

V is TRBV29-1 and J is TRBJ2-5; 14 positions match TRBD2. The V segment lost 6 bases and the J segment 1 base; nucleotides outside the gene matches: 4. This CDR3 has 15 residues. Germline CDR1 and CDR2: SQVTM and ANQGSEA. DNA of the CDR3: TGCAGCGTGGGACTAGCGGGGGCCTTCCAAGAGACCCAGTACTTC. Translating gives CSVGLAGAFQETQYF. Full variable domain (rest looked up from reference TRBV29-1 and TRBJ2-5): SAVISQKPSRDICQRGTSLTIQCQVDSQVTMMFWYRQQPGQSLTLIATANQGSEATYESGFVIDKFPISRPNLTFSTLTVSNMSPEDSSIYLCSVGLAGAFQETQYFGPGTRLLVL.

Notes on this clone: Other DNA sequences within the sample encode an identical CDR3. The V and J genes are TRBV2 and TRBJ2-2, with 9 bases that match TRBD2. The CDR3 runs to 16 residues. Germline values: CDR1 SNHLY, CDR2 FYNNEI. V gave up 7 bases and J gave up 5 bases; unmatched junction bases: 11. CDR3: CASTNRAGGKTGELFF. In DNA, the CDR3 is TGTGCCAGCACCAATCGCGCGGGGGGGAAGACCGGGGAGCTGTTTTTT.

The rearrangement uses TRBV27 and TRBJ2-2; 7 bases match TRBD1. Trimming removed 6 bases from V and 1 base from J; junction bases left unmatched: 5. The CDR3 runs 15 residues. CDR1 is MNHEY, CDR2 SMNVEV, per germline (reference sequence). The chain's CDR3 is CASRGQGVNTGELFF. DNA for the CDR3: TGTGCCAGCAGAGGGCAGGGGGTGAACACCGGGGAGCTGTTTTTT.

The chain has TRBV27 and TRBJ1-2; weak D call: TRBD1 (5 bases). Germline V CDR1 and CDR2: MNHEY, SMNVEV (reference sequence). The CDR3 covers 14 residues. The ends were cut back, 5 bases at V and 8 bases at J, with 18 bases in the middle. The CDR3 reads CASSLGVDSRGYTF. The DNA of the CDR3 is TGTGCCAGCAGTCTAGGGGTAGACAGTCGGGGCTACACCTTC.

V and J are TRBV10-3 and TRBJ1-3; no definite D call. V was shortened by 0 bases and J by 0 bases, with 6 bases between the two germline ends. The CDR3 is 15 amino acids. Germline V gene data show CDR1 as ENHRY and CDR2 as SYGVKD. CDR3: CAISESPGSGNTIYF. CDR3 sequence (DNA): TGTGCCATCAGTGAGTCGCCGGGCTCTGGAAACACCATATATTTT.

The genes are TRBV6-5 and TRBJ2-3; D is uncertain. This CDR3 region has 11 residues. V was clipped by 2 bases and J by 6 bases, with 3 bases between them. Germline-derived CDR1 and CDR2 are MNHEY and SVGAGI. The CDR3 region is CASSYIDTQYF. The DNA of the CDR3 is TGTGCCAGCAGTTACATTGATACGCAGTATTTT.

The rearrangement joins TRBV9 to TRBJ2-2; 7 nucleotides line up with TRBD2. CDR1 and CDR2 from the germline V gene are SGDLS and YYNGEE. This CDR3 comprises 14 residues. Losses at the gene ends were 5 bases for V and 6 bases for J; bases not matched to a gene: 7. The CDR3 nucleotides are TGTGCCAGCAGTCGAGCGGGATTTTCCGGGGAGCTGTTTTTT. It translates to CASSRAGFSGELFF.

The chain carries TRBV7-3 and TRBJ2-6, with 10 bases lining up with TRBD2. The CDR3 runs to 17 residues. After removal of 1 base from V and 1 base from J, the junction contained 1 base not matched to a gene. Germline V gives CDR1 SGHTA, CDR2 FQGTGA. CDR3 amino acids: CASSLNSGRSGANVLTF. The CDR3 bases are TGTGCCAGCAGCTTAAATAGCGGGAGGTCTGGGGCCAACGTCCTGACTTTC.

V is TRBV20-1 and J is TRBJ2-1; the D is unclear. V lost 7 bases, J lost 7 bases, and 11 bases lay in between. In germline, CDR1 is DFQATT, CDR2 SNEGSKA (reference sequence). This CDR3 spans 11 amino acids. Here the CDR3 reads CSVPRLNEQFF. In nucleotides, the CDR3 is TGCAGTGTCCCCCGATTGAATGAGCAGTTCTTC.

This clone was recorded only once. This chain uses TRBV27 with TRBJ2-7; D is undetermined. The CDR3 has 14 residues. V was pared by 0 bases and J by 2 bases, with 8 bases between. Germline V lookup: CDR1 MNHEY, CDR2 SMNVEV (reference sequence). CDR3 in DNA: TGTGCCAGCAGTTTATCGCTAGGACCCTACGAGCAGTACTTC. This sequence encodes CASSLSLGPYEQYF.

The CDR3 nucleotides read TGTGCCAGCAGCTCGGACATAGAAGATACGCAGTATTTT. Amino acid sequence: CASSSDIEDTQYF. The chain combines TRBV7-3 with TRBJ2-3, with D tentatively TRBD1 (5 bases). The ends were cut back, 4 bases at V and 5 bases at J, with 10 bases in the middle. Per germline, CDR1 SGHTA and CDR2 FQGTGA. The CDR3 runs to 13 residues.

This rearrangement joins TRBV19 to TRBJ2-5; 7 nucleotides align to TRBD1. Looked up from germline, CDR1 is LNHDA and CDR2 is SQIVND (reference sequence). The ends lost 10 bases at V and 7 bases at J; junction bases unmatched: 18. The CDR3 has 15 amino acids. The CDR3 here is CATSPEQGQSGTQYF. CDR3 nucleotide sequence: TGTGCCACTTCCCCGGAACAGGGGCAGTCAGGGACCCAGTACTTC.

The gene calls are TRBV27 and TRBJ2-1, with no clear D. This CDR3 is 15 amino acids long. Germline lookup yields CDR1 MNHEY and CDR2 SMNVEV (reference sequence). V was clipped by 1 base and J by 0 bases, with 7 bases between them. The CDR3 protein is CASSLFPSSYNEQFF. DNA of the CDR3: TGTGCCAGCAGTTTATTCCCGTCCTCCTACAATGAGCAGTTCTTC.

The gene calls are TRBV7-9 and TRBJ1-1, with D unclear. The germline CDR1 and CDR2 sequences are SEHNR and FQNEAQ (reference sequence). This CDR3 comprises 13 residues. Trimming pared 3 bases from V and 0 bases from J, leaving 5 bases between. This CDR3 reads CASSLGMNTEAFF. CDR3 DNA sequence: TGTGCCAGCAGCTTGGGGATGAACACTGAAGCTTTCTTT.

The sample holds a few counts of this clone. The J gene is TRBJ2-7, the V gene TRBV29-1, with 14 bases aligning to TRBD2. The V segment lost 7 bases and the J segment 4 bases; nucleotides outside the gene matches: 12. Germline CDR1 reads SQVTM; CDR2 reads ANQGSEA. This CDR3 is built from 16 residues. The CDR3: CSASGTSGRNAYEQYF. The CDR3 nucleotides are TGCAGCGCTTCCGGGACTAGCGGGAGAAACGCGTACGAGCAGTACTTC.

The DNA of the CDR3 is TGTGCCAGCAGCCCAGGGGGACTAGACTACAATGAGCAGTTCTTC. The encoded protein is CASSPGGLDYNEQFF. The V call is TRBV11-2, the J call TRBJ2-1, with D possibly being TRBD2 (8 bases). The V end lost 5 bases, the J end lost 3 bases, and 14 bases lay between the germline ends. The germline V gene has CDR1 SGHAT and CDR2 FQNNGV. CDR3 length: 15 amino acids.